This T cell receptor (beta chain) was obtained from a study of shared clonotypes between healthy human individuals. Study-wide context: There were three CD4 naive, three CD4 memory, two CD8 naive and one CD8 memory plates per donor.

Terminally differentiated effector memory CD45RA+ cells were excluded by CCR7 positive selection of CD45RO-negative cells. V was clipped by 10 bases and J by 2 bases, with 18 bases between them. Per the germline V gene, CDR1 is MNHEY and CDR2 is SMNVEV (reference sequence). The CDR3 extends over 14 amino acids. The method was immunoSEQ multiplex PCR; TCRdb's version includes in-frame clones alone and lacks a portion of them. The sample lists about 2 million clones; about 95% were seen once. This chain links TRBV27 with TRBJ2-7; D gene ambiguous. Sequencing input: naive CD8+ T cells sorted from blood. This TCR came from a man aged 18 to 30 in good health. The CDR3 nucleotides are TGTGCCACCTCCCCGGGCTGGGCTACCTACGAGCAGTACTTC. This sequence encodes CATSPGWATYEQYF.